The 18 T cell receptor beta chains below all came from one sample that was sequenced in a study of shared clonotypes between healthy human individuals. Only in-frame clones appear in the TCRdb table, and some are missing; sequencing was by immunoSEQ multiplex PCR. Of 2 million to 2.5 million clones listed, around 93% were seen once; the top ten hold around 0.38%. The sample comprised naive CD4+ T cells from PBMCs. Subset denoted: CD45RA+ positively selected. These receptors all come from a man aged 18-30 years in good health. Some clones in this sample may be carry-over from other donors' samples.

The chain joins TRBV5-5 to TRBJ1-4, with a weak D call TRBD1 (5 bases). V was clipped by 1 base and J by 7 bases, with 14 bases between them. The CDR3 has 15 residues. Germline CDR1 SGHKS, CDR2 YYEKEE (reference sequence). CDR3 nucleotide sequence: TGTGCCAGCAGCTTGAAGGTCTGGGGCAGTGAAAAACTGTTTTTT. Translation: CASSLKVWGSEKLFF.

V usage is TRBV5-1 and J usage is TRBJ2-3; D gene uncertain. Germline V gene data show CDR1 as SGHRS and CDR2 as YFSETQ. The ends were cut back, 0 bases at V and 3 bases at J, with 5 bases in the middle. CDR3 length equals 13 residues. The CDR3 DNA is TGCGCCAGCAGCTTGGACCAAACAGATACGCAGTATTTT. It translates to CASSLDQTDTQYF. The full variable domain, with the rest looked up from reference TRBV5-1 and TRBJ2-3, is KAGVTQTPRYLIKTRGQQVTLSCSPISGHRSVSWYQQTPGQGLQFLFEYFSETQRNKGNFPGRFSGRQFSNSRSEMNVSTLELGDSALYLCASSLDQTDTQYFGPGTRLTVL.

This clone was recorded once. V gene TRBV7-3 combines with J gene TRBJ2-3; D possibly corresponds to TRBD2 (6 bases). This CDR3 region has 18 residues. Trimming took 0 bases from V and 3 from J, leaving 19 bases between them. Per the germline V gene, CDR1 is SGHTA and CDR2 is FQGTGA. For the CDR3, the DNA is TGTGCCAGCAGCTTAACGGGGAACTGGGCTGGGGGGACAGATACGCAGTATTTT. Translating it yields CASSLTGNWAGGTDTQYF.

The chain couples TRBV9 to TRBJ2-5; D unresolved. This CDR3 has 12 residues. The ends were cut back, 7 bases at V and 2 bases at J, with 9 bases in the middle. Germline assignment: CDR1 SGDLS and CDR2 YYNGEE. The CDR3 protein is CASSAFQETQYF. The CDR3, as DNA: TGTGCCAGCTCGGCCTTTCAAGAGACCCAGTACTTC.

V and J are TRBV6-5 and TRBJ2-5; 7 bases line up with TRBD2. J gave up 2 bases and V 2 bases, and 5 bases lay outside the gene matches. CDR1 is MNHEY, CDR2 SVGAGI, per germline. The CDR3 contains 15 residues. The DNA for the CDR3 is TGTGCCAGCAGTTACCGGGACTACGGGCAAGAGACCCAGTACTTC. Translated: CASSYRDYGQETQYF.

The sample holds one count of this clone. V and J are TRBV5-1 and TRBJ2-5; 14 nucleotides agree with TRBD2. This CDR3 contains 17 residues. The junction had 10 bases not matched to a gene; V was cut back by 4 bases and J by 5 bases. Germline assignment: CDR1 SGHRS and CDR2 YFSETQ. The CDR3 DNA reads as TGCGCCAGCAGCGGTGGACTAGCGGGAGGATGGGGTGAGACCCAGTACTTC. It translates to CASSGGLAGGWGETQYF.

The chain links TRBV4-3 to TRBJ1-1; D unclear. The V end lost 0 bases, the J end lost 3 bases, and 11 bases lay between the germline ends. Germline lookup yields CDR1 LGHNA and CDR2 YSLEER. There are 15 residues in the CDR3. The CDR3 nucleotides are TGCGCCAGCAGCCAAGATGGGTTCCCGGACACTGAAGCTTTCTTT. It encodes CASSQDGFPDTEAFF.

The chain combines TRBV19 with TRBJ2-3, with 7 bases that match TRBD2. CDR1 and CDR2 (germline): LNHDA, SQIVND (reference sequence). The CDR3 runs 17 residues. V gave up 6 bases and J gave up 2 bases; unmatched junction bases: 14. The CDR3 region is CASRWGTGLAVTDTQYF. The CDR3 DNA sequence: TGTGCCAGTAGATGGGGGACCGGGCTAGCGGTCACAGATACGCAGTATTTT.

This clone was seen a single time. CDR3 coding DNA: TGTGCCAGCAGCGTAAGGGACGGCCACACAGATACGCAGTATTTT. Its protein product is CASSVRDGHTDTQYF. The chain combines TRBV7-6 with TRBJ2-3; either TRBD1 or TRBD2 may supply D (5 bases each). Germline CDR1 and CDR2: SGHVS and FNYEAQ. The V gene lost 5 bases and the J gene lost 2 bases, with 14 bases spanning the gap. The CDR3 runs to 15 residues.

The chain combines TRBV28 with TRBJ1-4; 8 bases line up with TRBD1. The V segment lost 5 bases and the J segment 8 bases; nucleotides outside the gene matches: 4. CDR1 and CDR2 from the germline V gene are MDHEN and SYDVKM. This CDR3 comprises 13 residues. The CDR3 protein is CASSLQGEEKLFF. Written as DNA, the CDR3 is TGTGCCAGCAGTCTACAGGGGGAGGAAAAACTGTTTTTT.

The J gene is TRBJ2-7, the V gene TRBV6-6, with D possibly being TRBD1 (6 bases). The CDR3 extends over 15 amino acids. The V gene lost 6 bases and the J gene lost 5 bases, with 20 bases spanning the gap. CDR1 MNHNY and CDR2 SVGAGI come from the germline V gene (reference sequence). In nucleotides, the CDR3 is TGTGCCAGCAGCCCTCCAGGGGCAGGCCGGAACGAGCAGTACTTC. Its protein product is CASSPPGAGRNEQYF.

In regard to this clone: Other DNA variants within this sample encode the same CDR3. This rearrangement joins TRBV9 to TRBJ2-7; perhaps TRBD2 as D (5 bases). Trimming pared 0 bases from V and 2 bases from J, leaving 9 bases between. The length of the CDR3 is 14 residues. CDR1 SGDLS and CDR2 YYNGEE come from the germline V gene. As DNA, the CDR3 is TGTGCCAGCAGCGTAGCAAGCGGAACCTACGAGCAGTACTTC. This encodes CASSVASGTYEQYF. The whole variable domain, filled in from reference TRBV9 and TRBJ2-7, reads DSGVTQTPKHLITATGQRVTLRCSPRSGDLSVYWYQQSLDQGLQFLIQYYNGEERAKGNILERFSAQQFPDLHSELNLSSLELGDSALYFCASSVASGTYEQYFGPGTRLTVT.

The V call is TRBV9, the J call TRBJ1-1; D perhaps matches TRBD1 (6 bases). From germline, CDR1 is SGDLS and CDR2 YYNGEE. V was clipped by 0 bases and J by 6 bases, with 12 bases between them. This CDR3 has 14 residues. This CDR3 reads CASSVAAGAAEAFF. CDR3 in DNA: TGTGCCAGCAGCGTAGCTGCAGGGGCGGCTGAAGCTTTCTTT.

In DNA form, the CDR3 reads TGTGCCAGCAGCTCATCCGACAGGCCTCTCTATGGCTACACCTTC. It translates to CASSSSDRPLYGYTF. V and J are TRBV7-9 and TRBJ1-2, with a tentative D call TRBD1 (6 bases). CDR1 and CDR2 (germline): SEHNR, FQNEAQ (reference sequence). Trimming took off 4 bases at V and 4 bases at J, with 16 bases between the two ends. The CDR3 extends over 15 amino acids.

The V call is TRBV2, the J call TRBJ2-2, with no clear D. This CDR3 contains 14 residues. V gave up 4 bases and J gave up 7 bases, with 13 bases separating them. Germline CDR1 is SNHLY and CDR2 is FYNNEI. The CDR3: CASSGPIPGGELFF. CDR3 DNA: TGTGCCAGCAGTGGACCAATCCCTGGCGGGGAGCTGTTTTTT.

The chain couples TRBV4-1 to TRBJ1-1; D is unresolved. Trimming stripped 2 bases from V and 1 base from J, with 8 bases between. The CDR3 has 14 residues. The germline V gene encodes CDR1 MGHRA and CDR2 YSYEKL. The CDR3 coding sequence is TGCGCCAGCAGCCAACCTAGGGCGAACACTGAAGCTTTCTTT. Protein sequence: CASSQPRANTEAFF.

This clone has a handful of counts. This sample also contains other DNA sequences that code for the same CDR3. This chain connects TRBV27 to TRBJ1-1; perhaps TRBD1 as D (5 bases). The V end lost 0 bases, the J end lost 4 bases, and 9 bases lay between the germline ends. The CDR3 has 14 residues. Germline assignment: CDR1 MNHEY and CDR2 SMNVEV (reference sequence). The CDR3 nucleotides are TGTGCCAGCAGTTTATCGGGGGGTGGCACTGAAGCTTTCTTT. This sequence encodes CASSLSGGGTEAFF.

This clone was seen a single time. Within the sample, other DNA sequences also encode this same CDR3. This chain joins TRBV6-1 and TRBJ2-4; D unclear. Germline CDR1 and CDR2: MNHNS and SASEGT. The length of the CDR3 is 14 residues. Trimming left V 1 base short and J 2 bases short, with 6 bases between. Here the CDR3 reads CASSEGGTKNIQYF. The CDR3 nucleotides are TGTGCCAGCAGTGAAGGGGGAACCAAAAACATTCAGTACTTC.